A single sample is the source of the 30 T cell receptor beta chains below, sequenced in a study of shared clonotypes between healthy human individuals. The repertoire was sequenced with immunoSEQ multiplex PCR; TCRdb's copy has only in-frame clones and lacks some. The data contain some 2.1 million clones, 90% to 95% of them singletons. The sequencing sample was made of naive CD4+ T cells sorted from blood. Subset specified: CD45RA+ positively selected. The origin of the receptors is a man younger than 30 in good health.

V usage is TRBV19 and J usage is TRBJ1-3; 7 bases align to TRBD1. The germline CDR1 and CDR2 sequences are LNHDA and SQIVND (reference sequence). The V gene end was trimmed by 7 bases and the J gene end by 0 bases; junction bases not matched to a gene: 12. This CDR3 comprises 17 residues. CDR3 sequence reads: CASTNWGTADSGNTIYF. The CDR3 DNA reads as TGTGCCAGTACAAATTGGGGGACAGCTGACTCTGGAAACACCATATATTTT.

The chain recombines TRBV9 with TRBJ2-1; TRBD2 aligns across 12 bases. The germline CDR1 and CDR2 sequences are SGDLS and YYNGEE. CDR3 length: 16 amino acids. The ends lost 3 bases at V and 5 bases at J; junction bases unmatched: 6. The CDR3 protein is CASSASTSGRHNEQFF. The CDR3 DNA is TGTGCCAGCAGCGCCTCGACTAGCGGGAGACACAATGAGCAGTTCTTC.

This clone appeared once. Distinct nucleotide sequences in the sample also encode this CDR3. This sequence joins TRBV13 and TRBJ2-3, with D perhaps TRBD1 (6 bases). The CDR3 is 14 residues long. Trimming took off 1 base at V and 1 base at J, with 6 bases between the two ends. The germline V gene encodes CDR1 PRHDT and CDR2 FYEKMQ (reference sequence). The CDR3 spells CASSLAGGTDTQYF. CDR3 in DNA: TGTGCCAGCAGCTTAGCAGGGGGCACAGATACGCAGTATTTT. The full variable domain, rest sourced from reference TRBV13 and TRBJ2-3, is AAGVIQSPRHLIKEKRETATLKCYPIPRHDTVYWYQQGPGQDPQFLISFYEKMQSDKGSIPDRFSAQQFSDYHSELNMSSLELGDSALYFCASSLAGGTDTQYFGPGTRLTVL.

V gene TRBV12-5 combines with J gene TRBJ2-7, with 7 bases that match TRBD1. Trimming removed 3 bases from V and 2 bases from J; junction bases left unmatched: 7. Per the germline V gene, CDR1 is LGHNT and CDR2 is FRNRAP. The CDR3 totals 15 residues. In nucleotides, the CDR3 is TGTGCTAGTGGTTTAGGGACAGTGGGAGCCTACGAGCAGTACTTC. Its translation: CASGLGTVGAYEQYF.

V usage is TRBV5-1 and J usage is TRBJ2-3; D assignment may be TRBD1 or TRBD2 (6 bases each). CDR1 and CDR2 from the germline V gene are SGHRS and YFSETQ. The CDR3 runs to 16 residues. The V and J ends lost 3 bases and 4 bases respectively, with 18 bases between them. The CDR3 region has the DNA TGCGCCAGCAGCTCCACCAGAGGGGGGCCCCCAGATACGCAGTATTTT. This codes for CASSSTRGGPPDTQYF.

This sequence joins TRBV10-3 and TRBJ2-3; tentative D call: TRBD1 (5 bases). CDR3 length: 13 residues. From germline, CDR1 is ENHRY and CDR2 SYGVKD. Trimming cost V 10 bases and J 1 base, with 12 bases left between them. CDR3 coding DNA: TGTGCCACCGTTCAGGGTGGCACAGATACGCAGTATTTT. Encoded protein: CATVQGGTDTQYF.

This sequence joins TRBV30 and TRBJ1-6, with TRBD1 identical over 9 bases. Germline trimming cut 4 bases from V and 7 bases from J; bases unmatched to any gene: 8. This CDR3 is 15 amino acids long. CDR1 GTSNPN and CDR2 SVGIG come from the germline V gene (reference sequence). CDR3 protein: CAWTTGGGRNSPLHF. In DNA, the CDR3 is TGTGCCTGGACAACAGGGGGCGGACGCAATTCACCCCTCCACTTT.

This chain joins TRBV6-5 and TRBJ1-6; 8 bases fit TRBD1. V lost 4 bases to trimming and J lost 9 bases; unmatched junction nucleotides: 8. CDR1 is MNHEY and CDR2 is SVGAGI in the germline V gene. The CDR3 runs to 15 residues. CDR3 in amino acids: CASSLERQGSSPLHF. DNA of the CDR3: TGTGCCAGCAGTTTGGAAAGACAGGGGAGTTCACCCCTCCACTTT.

The chain employs TRBV5-1 and TRBJ2-5; TRBD1 is a possible D gene (5 bases). The CDR3 runs to 11 residues. Germline assignment: CDR1 SGHRS and CDR2 YFSETQ. Trimming pared 6 bases from V and 7 bases from J, leaving 10 bases between. DNA of the CDR3: TGCGCCAGCAAAGGGCAGGGGACCCAGTACTTC. Translated: CASKGQGTQYF. The full variable domain, with the rest looked up from reference TRBV5-1 and TRBJ2-5, is KAGVTQTPRYLIKTRGQQVTLSCSPISGHRSVSWYQQTPGQGLQFLFEYFSETQRNKGNFPGRFSGRQFSNSRSEMNVSTLELGDSALYLCASKGQGTQYFGPGTRLLVL.

This rearrangement joins TRBV25-1 to TRBJ2-5, with 11 bases matching TRBD2. The V segment lost 2 bases and the J segment 7 bases; nucleotides outside the gene matches: 12. The CDR3 is 17 residues long. Germline-derived CDR1 and CDR2 are MGHDK and SYGVNS. The CDR3 DNA reads TGTGCCAGCAGTGAAACGGGACTAGCGGACGCCGTGTGGACCCAGTACTTC. Protein: CASSETGLADAVWTQYF. The full variable domain, completed using reference TRBV25-1 and TRBJ2-5, is EADIYQTPRYLVIGTGKKITLECSQTMGHDKMYWYQQDPGMELHLIHYSYGVNSTEKGDLSSESTVSRIRTEHFPLTLESARPSHTSQYLCASSETGLADAVWTQYFGPGTRLLVL.

The V call is TRBV18, the J call TRBJ2-1, with 14 bases fitting TRBD2. CDR1 is KGHSH and CDR2 is LQKENI in the germline V gene. Trimming removed 0 bases from V and 7 bases from J; junction bases left unmatched: 5. CDR3 size: 17 residues. CDR3 nucleotide sequence: TGTGCCAGCTCACCACCCGGGACTAGCGGGAGTTGGAATGAGCAGTTCTTC. This translates into CASSPPGTSGSWNEQFF.

The chain is built from TRBV6-1 and TRBJ1-6; D remains unclear. V lost 0 bases and J 9 bases, leaving 3 bases between the germline ends. The CDR3 has 12 amino acids. In germline, CDR1 is MNHNS, CDR2 SASEGT. For the CDR3, the DNA is TGTGCCAGCAGTGAAGCAGTTTCACCCCTCCACTTT. It translates to CASSEAVSPLHF.

The chain couples TRBV28 to TRBJ1-5; 10 positions match TRBD1. The CDR3 loop spans 16 amino acids. The germline CDR1 and CDR2 sequences are MDHEN and SYDVKM. The V segment lost 6 bases and the J segment 3 bases; nucleotides outside the gene matches: 8. CDR3 nucleotides: TGTGCCAGCAGGAGGGACAGGGGTTGGGACAATCAGCCCCAGCATTTT. Protein sequence: CASRRDRGWDNQPQHF. The variable domain in full, with the rest retrieved from reference TRBV28 and TRBJ1-5, is DVKVTQSSRYLVKRTGEKVFLECVQDMDHENMFWYRQDPGLGLRLIYFSYDVKMKEKGDIPEGYSVSREKKERFSLILESASTNQTSMYLCASRRDRGWDNQPQHFGDGTRLSIL.

The CDR3 nucleotides are TGTGCCAGCAGCGGACAGGGACTAGCGGGGGGGCGCAGCTCCTACAATGAGCAGTTCTTC. Translation: CASSGQGLAGGRSSYNEQFF. The rearrangement joins TRBV9 to TRBJ2-1; 16 positions agree with TRBD2. J was trimmed by 0 bases and V by 3 bases; bases with no gene match: 9. The CDR3 covers 20 residues. CDR1 SGDLS and CDR2 YYNGEE come from the germline V gene.

The V gene is TRBV7-2, the J gene TRBJ2-1; D is ambiguous. Trimming removed 7 bases at V and 4 bases at J, with 8 bases between. This CDR3 contains 12 residues. Germline CDR1 reads SGHTA; CDR2 reads FQGNSA. For the CDR3, the DNA is TGTGCCAGCAACCTACTGTACAATGAGCAGTTCTTC. The encoded protein is CASNLLYNEQFF. Complete variable domain (other parts from reference TRBV7-2 and TRBJ2-1): GAGVSQSPSNKVTEKGKDVELRCDPISGHTALYWYRQSLGQGLEFLIYFQGNSAPDKSGLPSDRFSAERTGGSVSTLTIQRTQQEDSAVYLCASNLLYNEQFFGPGTRLTVL.

This chain connects TRBV5-4 to TRBJ2-5; D unclear. This CDR3 spans 14 amino acids. CDR1 and CDR2 (germline): SGHNT, YYREEE (reference sequence). The V end was cut by 0 bases, the J end by 5 bases, with 11 bases between. Here the CDR3 reads CASSLDEFGETQYF. CDR3 nucleotides: TGTGCCAGCAGCTTGGATGAATTTGGGGAGACCCAGTACTTC. The full variable domain, its missing parts supplied by reference TRBV5-4 and TRBJ2-5, is ETGVTQSPTHLIKTRGQQVTLRCSSQSGHNTVSWYQQALGQGPQFIFQYYREEENGRGNFPPRFSGLQFPNYSSELNVNALELDDSALYLCASSLDEFGETQYFGPGTRLLVL.

This chain connects TRBV19 to TRBJ2-2, with TRBD1 matching 7 bases. This CDR3 is 17 amino acids long. The V and J ends lost 1 base and 2 bases, in that order; junction bases with no gene match: 7. Per germline, CDR1 LNHDA and CDR2 SQIVND (reference sequence). The chain's CDR3 is CASSIVGQVLNTGELFF. CDR3 in DNA: TGTGCCAGTAGTATAGTAGGACAGGTCTTAAACACCGGGGAGCTGTTTTTT.

This clone has just one count. DNA of the CDR3: TGTGCCAGCAGTTACGAACAGGCGAGAGGGAAACTGTTTTTT. Translating it yields CASSYEQARGKLFF. The J gene is TRBJ1-4, the V gene TRBV6-5, with D possibly TRBD1 on 5 matching bases. CDR1 and CDR2 (germline): MNHEY, SVGAGI. The V end lost 2 bases, the J end lost 11 bases, and 15 bases lay between the germline ends. The CDR3 runs to 14 residues.

The chain couples TRBV5-1 to TRBJ2-1; 9 nucleotides line up with TRBD2. This CDR3 comprises 16 residues. Trimming cost V 0 bases and J 9 bases; bases outside gene matches: 10. Germline values: CDR1 SGHRS, CDR2 YFSETQ. This CDR3 is CASSLVASGKNGEQFF. CDR3 nucleotides: TGCGCCAGCAGCTTGGTGGCTAGCGGGAAAAATGGTGAGCAGTTCTTC.

J is TRBJ2-7 and V is TRBV6-5, with D tentatively TRBD2 (6 bases). The CDR3 loop spans 12 amino acids. Trimming stripped 5 bases from V and 5 bases from J, with 10 bases between. The germline gives CDR1 MNHEY, CDR2 SVGAGI. The CDR3 region is CASSRGGNEQYF. The CDR3 DNA reads TGTGCCAGCAGTAGAGGAGGGAACGAGCAGTACTTC.

The chain joins TRBV5-1 to TRBJ2-5; possible D gene TRBD2, 6 bases. Between the trimmed V and J ends, which lost 1 base and 0 bases, there was a span of 13 bases. This CDR3 region has 16 residues. Per germline, CDR1 SGHRS and CDR2 YFSETQ. The CDR3 DNA is TGCGCCAGCAGCTTGAGTGGGCTAGCGTACCAAGAGACCCAGTACTTC. Protein: CASSLSGLAYQETQYF.

The chain carries TRBV9 and TRBJ2-3, with D maybe TRBD2 (6 bases). Deletions cut 3 bases from V and 9 bases from J, with 17 bases between. Germline assignment: CDR1 SGDLS and CDR2 YYNGEE. The CDR3 runs 14 residues. As DNA, the CDR3 is TGTGCCAGCAGCGCAAGACTAGGCGGAGGCACGCAGTATTTT. It yields the protein CASSARLGGGTQYF.

J is TRBJ1-3 and V is TRBV4-1, with D perhaps matching TRBD1 (6 bases). Trimming shortened V by 3 bases and J by 4 bases, and 13 bases separated the two germline ends. The CDR3 extends over 15 amino acids. Germline V gene sequence: CDR1 MGHRA, CDR2 YSYEKL. CDR3 sequence (DNA): TGCGCCAGCAGCCACCCCGGGACACTAGGAAACACCATATATTTT. Encoded protein: CASSHPGTLGNTIYF.

The chain uses TRBV28 and TRBJ2-5, with a weak D call TRBD1 (7 bases). The CDR3 spans 13 residues. V lost 6 bases and J lost 4, with 12 bases in between. Germline values: CDR1 MDHEN, CDR2 SYDVKM. CDR3 region: CASRTQGGETQYF. The CDR3 DNA reads as TGTGCCAGCAGGACCCAGGGGGGAGAGACCCAGTACTTC.

The chain employs TRBV7-3 and TRBJ1-2; no definite D call. Per germline, CDR1 SGHTA and CDR2 FQGTGA. There are 16 residues in the CDR3. V lost 5 bases to trimming and J lost 2 bases, with 18 bases between them. The CDR3 sequence: CASSPGSGEGNYGYTF. Here the CDR3 DNA reads TGTGCCAGCAGCCCTGGTAGCGGAGAAGGAAACTATGGCTACACCTTC.

This chain uses TRBV5-6 with TRBJ2-7; a weak D match, TRBD1 (6 bases). V was trimmed by 6 bases and J by 4 bases, leaving 11 bases between them. There are 12 residues in the CDR3. Germline V gene sequence: CDR1 SGHDT, CDR2 YYEEEE. The chain's CDR3 is CASTLQGYEQYF. DNA of the CDR3: TGTGCCAGCACCCTACAGGGATACGAGCAGTACTTC. Full variable domain (rest looked up from reference TRBV5-6 and TRBJ2-7): DAGVTQSPTHLIKTRGQQVTLRCSPKSGHDTVSWYQQALGQGPQFIFQYYEEEERQRGNFPDRFSGHQFPNYSSELNVNALLLGDSALYLCASTLQGYEQYFGPGTRLTVT.

This rearrangement joins TRBV5-1 to TRBJ2-5; 8 nucleotides agree with TRBD1. This CDR3 has 15 amino acids. CDR1 and CDR2 (germline): SGHRS, YFSETQ. J gave up 3 bases and V 0 bases, and 4 bases lay outside the gene matches. CDR3 nucleotide sequence: TGCGCCAGCAGCTTGGTTCCGACAGGGGAAGAGACCCAGTACTTC. As protein: CASSLVPTGEETQYF.

The chain is built from TRBV10-3 and TRBJ2-2; D is tentatively TRBD1 or TRBD2 (5 bases each). The germline gives CDR1 ENHRY, CDR2 SYGVKD. With 11 bases removed from V and 1 base from J, the gap between germline ends came to 14 bases. CDR3 length: 14 residues. CDR3 in amino acids: CAALPGGNTGELFF. DNA for the CDR3: TGTGCCGCCCTCCCTGGGGGGAACACCGGGGAGCTGTTTTTT.

J is TRBJ2-2 and V is TRBV30; D is possibly TRBD2 (6 bases). The CDR3 consists of 14 residues. V dropped 8 bases and J dropped 6 bases, with 19 bases sitting between them. Germline V CDR1 and CDR2: GTSNPN, SVGIG (reference sequence). In nucleotides, the CDR3 is TGTGCCCGGAAAACGGGGGTTGGGGCCGGGGAGCTGTTTTTT. Translated: CARKTGVGAGELFF.

About this clone itself: A much more abundant neighbour one base away suggests this may be a read error. The chain is built from TRBV11-2 and TRBJ2-7; no definite D call. The CDR3 is 12 amino acids. Per germline, CDR1 SGHAT and CDR2 FQNNGV. The V gene lost 2 bases and the J gene lost 2 bases, with 4 bases spanning the gap. The CDR3 reads CASSLRTYEQYF. CDR3 bases: TGTGCCAGCAGCTTACGGACCTACGAGCAGTACTTC. Filled out from reference TRBV11-2 and TRBJ2-7, the complete variable domain reads EAGVAQSPRYKIIEKRQSVAFWCNPISGHATLYWYQQILGQGPKLLIQFQNNGVVDDSQLPKDRFSAERLKGVDSTLKIQPAKLEDSAVYLCASSLRTYEQYFGPGTRLTVT.